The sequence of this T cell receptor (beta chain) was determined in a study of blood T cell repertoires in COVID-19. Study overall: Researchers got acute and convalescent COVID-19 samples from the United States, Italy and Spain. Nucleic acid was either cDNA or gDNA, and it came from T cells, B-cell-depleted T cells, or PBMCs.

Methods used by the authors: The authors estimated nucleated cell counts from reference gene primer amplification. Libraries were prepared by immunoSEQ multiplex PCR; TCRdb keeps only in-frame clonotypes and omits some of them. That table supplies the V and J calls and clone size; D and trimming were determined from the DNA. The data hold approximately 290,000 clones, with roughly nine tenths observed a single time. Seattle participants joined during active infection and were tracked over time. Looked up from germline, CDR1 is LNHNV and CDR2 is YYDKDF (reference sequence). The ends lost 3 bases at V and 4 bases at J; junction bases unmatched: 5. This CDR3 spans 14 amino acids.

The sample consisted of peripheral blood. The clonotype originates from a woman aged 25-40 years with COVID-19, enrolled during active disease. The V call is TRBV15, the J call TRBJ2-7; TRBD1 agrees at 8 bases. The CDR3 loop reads CATSSDRGPYEQYF. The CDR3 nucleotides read TGTGCCACCAGCAGTGACAGGGGACCTTACGAGCAGTACTTC.